Below are 10 T cell receptor beta chains sequenced from a single sample in a study of T cells in Graves' hyperthyroidism and ophthalmopathy. Amplified TCR beta CDR3 regions derived from RNA transcripts. Primed by the HTBI set, a first-round RT-PCR was run on the TCR CDR3. A single record per CDR3 protein comes from TCRdb applying MiXCR to the multiplex PCR reads. Here the sample spans hundreds of thousands of distinct CDR3 sequences, roughly a sixth being singletons. Sequencing input: blood. The receptors shown here come from a woman aged 18 to 35 with Graves' hyperthyroidism.

As to this clonotype: Since a much larger clone is just one base distant, this may be a read error. The rearrangement uses TRBV6-2 or TRBV6-3 and TRBJ2-1; 7 positions match TRBD2. J was trimmed by 10 bases and V by 0 bases; bases with no gene match: 3. The CDR3 has 13 residues. CDR1 is MNHEY and CDR2 is SVGEGT in the germline V gene. The CDR3 reads CASSYSQGGEQFF. The DNA of the CDR3 is TGTGCCAGCAGTTACTCGCAGGGAGGGGAGCAGTTCTTC.

To note about this clonotype: A much larger clonotype is one base distant, so this may be a read error. The chain combines TRBV20-1 with TRBJ2-7, with a possible D match to TRBD1 (6 bases). The V end was cut by 3 bases, the J end by 3 bases, with 18 bases between. This CDR3 spans 15 amino acids. Germline V CDR1 and CDR2: DFQATT, SNEGSKA (reference sequence). The CDR3 region is CSARALGQPRYEQYF. The CDR3, as DNA: TGCAGTGCTAGGGCCCTCGGACAGCCTCGCTACGAGCAGTACTTC.

The CDR3 bases are TGTGCCACTACCCCCACCCCAGGGTACTACAATGAGCAGTTCTTC. As protein: CATTPTPGYYNEQFF. The chain joins TRBV19 to TRBJ2-1; D may be TRBD1 (5 bases). CDR3 size: 15 residues. Germline CDR1 LNHDA, CDR2 SQIVND (reference sequence). The V end lost 10 bases, the J end lost 3 bases, and 19 bases lay between the germline ends.

This clonotype came up a few times. The gene calls are TRBV6-1 and TRBJ2-3; the match to TRBD2 covers 13 bases. Germline assignment: CDR1 MNHNS and CDR2 SASEGT. The CDR3 loop spans 14 amino acids. V was pared by 6 bases and J by 6 bases, with 3 bases of the junction left unmatched. CDR3 sequence (DNA): TGTGCCAGCAGGAAACTAGCGGGGGGGGATACGCAGTATTTT. Its protein is CASRKLAGGDTQYF.

Turning to this clonotype: A much larger clonotype is one base distant, so this may be a read error. V is TRBV2 and J is TRBJ1-6, with D unclear. Germline V gene lookup returns CDR1 SNHLY and CDR2 FYNNEI. The length of the CDR3 is 16 residues. The V gene lost 5 bases and the J gene lost 0 bases, with 11 bases spanning the gap. In nucleotides, the CDR3 is TGTGCCAGCAGTAAACCCCGGAGCTCCTATAATTCACCCCTCCACTTT. Residues: CASSKPRSSYNSPLHF.

At least ten counts were recorded for this clonotype. This chain uses TRBV5-1 with TRBJ2-7; 9 bases fit TRBD2. The CDR3 is 14 amino acids. Germline assignment: CDR1 SGHRS and CDR2 YFSETQ. V shed 0 bases and J 5 bases; nucleotides not matched to a gene: 3. For the CDR3, the DNA is TGCGCCAGCAGCTTGGGCGGGAGGGCAGACGAGCAGTACTTC. Its translation: CASSLGGRADEQYF.

The table lists this clonotype with a few counts. One junction end does not reproduce the germline sequence, and a read error may be involved. The V call is TRBV4-3, the J call TRBJ2-2, with D perhaps TRBD1 or TRBD2 (5 bases each). CDR1 is LGHNA, CDR2 YSLEER, per germline. The length of the CDR3 is 17 residues. CDR3 loop: CASSQDGRASDTRELFF. For the CDR3, the DNA is TGCGCCAGCAGCCAAGATGGGCGGGCATCGGACACCCGGGAGCTGTTTTTT.

About this clonotype: The CDR3 ends on some other residue instead of the conserved phenylalanine or tryptophan, so this is likely a read error. The chain has TRBV5-8 and TRBJ1-5; D is unresolved. The CDR3 has 13 residues. V lost 1 base and J lost 4, with 6 bases in between. The germline V gene encodes CDR1 SGHTS and CDR2 YDEGEE. The CDR3 loop reads CASSLYGNQPQHS. CDR3 bases: TGTGCCAGCAGCTTGTATGGGAATCAGCCCCAGCATTCT.

The rearrangement joins TRBV4-1 to TRBJ1-2, with D perhaps TRBD1 (5 bases). V lost 7 bases to trimming and J lost 3 bases, with 21 bases between them. CDR1 is MGHRA and CDR2 is YSYEKL in the germline V gene. The CDR3 is 16 amino acids. The CDR3 DNA follows: TGCGCCAGCACCAACCCCGCCAAGGGGATCGACTATGGCTACACCTTC. Translated: CASTNPAKGIDYGYTF.

The chain recombines TRBV6-1 with TRBJ2-5; 14 bases line up with TRBD2. V was clipped by 4 bases and J by 4 bases; unmatched bases: 2. The CDR3 is 15 residues long. The germline gives CDR1 MNHNS, CDR2 SASEGT. The chain's CDR3 is CASSGLAGGRETQYF. CDR3 coding DNA: TGTGCCAGCAGTGGACTAGCGGGGGGGCGAGAGACCCAGTACTTC.